Presented here are 9 T cell receptor beta chains from one specimen sequenced in a study of T cells in Graves' hyperthyroidism and ophthalmopathy. Amplification of TCR beta CDR3 regions was performed using RNA transcripts as template. The primer set for the first-round RT-PCR of the TCR CDR3 was HTBI. TCRdb reanalysed the multiplex PCR reads using MiXCR and keeps one entry per CDR3 protein. The sample holds a few hundred thousand distinct CDR3 sequences; around 16% are singletons and the top ten take roughly 7.3%. The sequenced sample consisted of blood. Source of these receptors: a woman aged 25 to 39 with Graves' hyperthyroidism.

This clonotype occurred many times. This chain links TRBV24-1 with TRBJ1-5; D is perhaps TRBD1 (5 bases). Trimming cost V 4 bases and J 11 bases, with 26 bases left between them. CDR3 length equals 17 residues. From germline, CDR1 is KGHDR and CDR2 SFDVKD. The CDR3 coding sequence is TGTGCCACCAGTGAGCATAGTCGTGGGGGGTCGCTGAGGTCCCAGCATTTT. Protein: CATSEHSRGGSLRSQHF.

This clonotype was detected many times. This rearrangement joins TRBV6-5 to TRBJ2-4, with 7 positions matching TRBD2. CDR1 and CDR2 from the germline V gene are MNHEY and SVGAGI. The V gene end was trimmed by 0 bases and the J gene end by 6 bases; junction bases not matched to a gene: 2. This CDR3 has 14 amino acids. CDR3: CASSYSRGLNIQYF. In DNA, the CDR3 is TGTGCCAGCAGTTACTCGCGGGGGTTAAACATTCAGTACTTC.

This chain connects TRBV27 to TRBJ1-2; D is possibly TRBD1 (5 bases). Trimming took 8 bases from V and 4 from J, leaving 14 bases between them. CDR1 and CDR2 from the germline V gene are MNHEY and SMNVEV (reference sequence). The CDR3 has 13 residues. The DNA of the CDR3 is TGTGCCAGCGCCCCGGGACGGATCTATGGCTACACCTTC. Amino acids: CASAPGRIYGYTF.

The chain has TRBV19 and TRBJ1-4; no clear D gene. Germline-derived CDR1 and CDR2 are LNHDA and SQIVND (reference sequence). Deletions cut 7 bases from V and 0 bases from J, with 9 bases between. This CDR3 has 14 amino acids. CDR3 sequence (DNA): TGTGCCAGTAAGATGTACGCAACTAATGAAAAACTGTTTTTT. The encoded protein is CASKMYATNEKLFF.

This clonotype has more than one count but fewer than ten. The CDR3 loop reads CASSPPFGGQATDTQYF. CDR3 nucleotide sequence: TGTGCCAGCTCACCACCGTTTGGGGGACAGGCCACAGATACGCAGTATTTT. The chain combines TRBV18 with TRBJ2-3; 8 nucleotides align to TRBD1. The V gene's germline CDR1 is KGHSH and CDR2 LQKENI. V was clipped by 0 bases and J by 2 bases; unmatched bases: 7. This CDR3 has 17 residues.

This clonotype was seen repeatedly, ten times or more. The V gene is TRBV28, the J gene TRBJ1-2; the D is unclear. The germline V gene has CDR1 MDHEN and CDR2 SYDVKM. Trimming cost V 7 bases and J 5 bases, with 17 bases left between them. The length of the CDR3 is 14 residues. The CDR3 sequence is CASIKAEFGYGYTF. As DNA, the CDR3 is TGTGCCAGCATAAAAGCAGAGTTTGGGTATGGCTACACCTTC.

V is TRBV6-5 and J is TRBJ2-1; 9 bases map to TRBD2. From germline, CDR1 is MNHEY and CDR2 SVGAGI. The CDR3 totals 14 residues. V dropped 2 bases and J dropped 9; count of bases not matched to a gene: 5. As DNA, the CDR3 is TGTGCCAGCAGTTACGGCGGGACTAGCTTTGAGCAGTTCTTC. This encodes CASSYGGTSFEQFF.

The gene calls are TRBV15 and TRBJ2-1, with TRBD2 as a possible D gene (6 bases). CDR3 length: 16 amino acids. Germline V gene data show CDR1 as LNHNV and CDR2 as YYDKDF (reference sequence). Deletions cut 3 bases from V and 8 bases from J, with 20 bases between. The DNA of the CDR3 is TGTGCCACCAGCAGTCCAACGGGACTCGCCCTCGATGAGCAGTTCTTC. Translated, it gives CATSSPTGLALDEQFF.

The rearrangement uses TRBV5-1 and TRBJ1-1; TRBD1 aligns across 10 bases. The germline V gene has CDR1 SGHRS and CDR2 YFSETQ. CDR3 length: 16 residues. With 2 bases clipped from V and 6 bases from J, the junction kept 10 bases outside the gene matches. DNA of the CDR3: TGCGCCAGCAGCTTCGAGACAGGGGGCTGGTTTGCTGAAGCTTTCTTT. It codes for CASSFETGGWFAEAFF.